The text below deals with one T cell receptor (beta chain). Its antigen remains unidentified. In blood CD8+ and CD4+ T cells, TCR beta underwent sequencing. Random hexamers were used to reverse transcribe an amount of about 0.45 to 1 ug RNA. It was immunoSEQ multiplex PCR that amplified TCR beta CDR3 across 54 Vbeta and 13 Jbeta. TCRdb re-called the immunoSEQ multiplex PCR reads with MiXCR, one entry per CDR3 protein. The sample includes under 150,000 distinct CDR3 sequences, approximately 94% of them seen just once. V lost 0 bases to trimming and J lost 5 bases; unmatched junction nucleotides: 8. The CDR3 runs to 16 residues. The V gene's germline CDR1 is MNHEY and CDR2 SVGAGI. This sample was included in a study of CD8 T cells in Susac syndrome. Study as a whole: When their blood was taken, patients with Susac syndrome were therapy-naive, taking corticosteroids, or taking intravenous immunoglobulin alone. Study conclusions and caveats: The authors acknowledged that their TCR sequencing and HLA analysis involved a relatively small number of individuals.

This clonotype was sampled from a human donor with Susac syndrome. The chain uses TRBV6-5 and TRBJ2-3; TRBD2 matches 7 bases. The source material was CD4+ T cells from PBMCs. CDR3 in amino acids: CASSYSRRERGDTQYF. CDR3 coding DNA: TGTGCCAGCAGTTACTCGAGGCGGGAGAGAGGAGATACGCAGTATTTT.